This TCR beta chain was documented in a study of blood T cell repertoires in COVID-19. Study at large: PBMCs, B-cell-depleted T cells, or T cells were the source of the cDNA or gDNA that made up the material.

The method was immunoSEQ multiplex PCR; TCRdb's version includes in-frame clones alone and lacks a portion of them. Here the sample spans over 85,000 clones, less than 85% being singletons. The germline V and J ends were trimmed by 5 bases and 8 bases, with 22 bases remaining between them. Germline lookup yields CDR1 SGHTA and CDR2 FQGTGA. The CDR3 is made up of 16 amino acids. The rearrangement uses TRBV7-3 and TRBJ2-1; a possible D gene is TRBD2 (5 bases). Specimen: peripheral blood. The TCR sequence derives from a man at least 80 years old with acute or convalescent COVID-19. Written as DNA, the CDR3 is TGTGCCAGCAGCAACCCGGGAAGTTCCGGGAACGATGAGCAGTTCTTC. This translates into CASSNPGSSGNDEQFF.